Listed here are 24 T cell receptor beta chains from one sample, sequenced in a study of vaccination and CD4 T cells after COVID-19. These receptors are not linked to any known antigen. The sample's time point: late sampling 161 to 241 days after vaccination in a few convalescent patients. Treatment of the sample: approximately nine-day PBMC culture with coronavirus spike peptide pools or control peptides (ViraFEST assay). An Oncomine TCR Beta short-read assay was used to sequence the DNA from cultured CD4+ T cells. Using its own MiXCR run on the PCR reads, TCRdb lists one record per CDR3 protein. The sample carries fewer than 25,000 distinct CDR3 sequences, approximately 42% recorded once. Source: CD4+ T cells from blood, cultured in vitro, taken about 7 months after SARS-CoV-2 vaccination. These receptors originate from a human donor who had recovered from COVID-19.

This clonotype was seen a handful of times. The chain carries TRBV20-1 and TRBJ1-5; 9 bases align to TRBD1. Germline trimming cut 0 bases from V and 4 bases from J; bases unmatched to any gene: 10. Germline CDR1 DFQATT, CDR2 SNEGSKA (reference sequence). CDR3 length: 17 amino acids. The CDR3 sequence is CSARDPLGQGGNQPQHF. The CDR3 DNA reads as TGCAGTGCTAGAGATCCCTTGGGACAGGGTGGGAATCAGCCCCAGCATTTT.

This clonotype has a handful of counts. The CDR3 DNA is TGTGCCACCCGGCCGGGACAGAGCACAGATACGCAGTATTTT. This gives the protein CATRPGQSTDTQYF. This chain uses TRBV24-1 with TRBJ2-3; 7 nucleotides agree with TRBD1. The CDR3 is 14 amino acids. J gave up 0 bases and V 9 bases, and 5 bases lay outside the gene matches. The germline gives CDR1 KGHDR, CDR2 SFDVKD.

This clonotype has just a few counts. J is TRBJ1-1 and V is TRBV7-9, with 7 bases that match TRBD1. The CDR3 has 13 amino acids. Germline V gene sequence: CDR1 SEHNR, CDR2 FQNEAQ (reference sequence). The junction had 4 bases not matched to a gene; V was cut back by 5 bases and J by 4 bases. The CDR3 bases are TGTGCCAGCAGCGGACAGGCCCGCACTGAAGCTTTCTTT. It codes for CASSGQARTEAFF. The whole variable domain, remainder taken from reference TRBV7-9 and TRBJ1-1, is DTGVSQNPRHKITKRGQNVTFRCDPISEHNRLYWYRQTLGQGPEFLTYFQNEAQLEKSRLLSDRFSAERPKGSFSTLEIQRTEQGDSAMYLCASSGQARTEAFFGQGTRLTVV.

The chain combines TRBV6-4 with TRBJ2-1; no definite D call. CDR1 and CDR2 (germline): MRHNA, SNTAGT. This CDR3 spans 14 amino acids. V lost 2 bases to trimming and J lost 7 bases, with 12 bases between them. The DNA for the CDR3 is TGTGCCAGCAGTGACCAACCGGCACGGAATGAGCAGTTCTTC. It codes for CASSDQPARNEQFF.

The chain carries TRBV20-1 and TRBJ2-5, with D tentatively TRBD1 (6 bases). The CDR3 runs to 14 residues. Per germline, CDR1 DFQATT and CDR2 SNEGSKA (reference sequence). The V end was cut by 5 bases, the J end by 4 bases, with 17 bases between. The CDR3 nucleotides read TGCAGTGCTGGGAACAGGGATGGGGCAGAGACCCAGTACTTC. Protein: CSAGNRDGAETQYF.

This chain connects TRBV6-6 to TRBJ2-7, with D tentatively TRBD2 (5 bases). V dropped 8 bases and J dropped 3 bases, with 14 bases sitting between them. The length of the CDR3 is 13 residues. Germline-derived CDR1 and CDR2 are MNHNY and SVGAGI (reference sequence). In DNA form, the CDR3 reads TGTGCCAGCGGTGCGAAGCGGAACTACGAGCAGTACTTC. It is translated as CASGAKRNYEQYF.

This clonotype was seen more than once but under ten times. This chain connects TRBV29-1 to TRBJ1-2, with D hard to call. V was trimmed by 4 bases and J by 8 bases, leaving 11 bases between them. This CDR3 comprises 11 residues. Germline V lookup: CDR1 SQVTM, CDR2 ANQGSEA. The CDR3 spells CSVGSIGGYTF. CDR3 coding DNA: TGCAGCGTTGGATCCATCGGCGGCTACACCTTC.

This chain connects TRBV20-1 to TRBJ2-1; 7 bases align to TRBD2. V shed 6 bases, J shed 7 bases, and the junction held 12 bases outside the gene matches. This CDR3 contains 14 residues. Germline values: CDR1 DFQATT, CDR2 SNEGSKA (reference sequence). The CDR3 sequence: CSAIWREWGNEQFF. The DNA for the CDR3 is TGCAGTGCCATCTGGCGGGAGTGGGGTAATGAGCAGTTCTTC.

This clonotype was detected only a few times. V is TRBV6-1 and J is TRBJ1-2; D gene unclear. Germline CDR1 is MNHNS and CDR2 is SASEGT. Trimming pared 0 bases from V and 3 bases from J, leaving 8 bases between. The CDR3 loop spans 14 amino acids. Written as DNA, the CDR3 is TGTGCCAGCAGTGAAGCGCTCAGAGACTATGGCTACACCTTC. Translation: CASSEALRDYGYTF.

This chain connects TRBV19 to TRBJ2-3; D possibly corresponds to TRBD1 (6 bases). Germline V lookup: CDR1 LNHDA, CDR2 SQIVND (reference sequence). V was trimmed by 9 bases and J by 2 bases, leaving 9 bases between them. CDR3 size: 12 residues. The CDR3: CASRDTTDTQYF. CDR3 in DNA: TGTGCCAGCCGGGACACCACAGATACGCAGTATTTT.

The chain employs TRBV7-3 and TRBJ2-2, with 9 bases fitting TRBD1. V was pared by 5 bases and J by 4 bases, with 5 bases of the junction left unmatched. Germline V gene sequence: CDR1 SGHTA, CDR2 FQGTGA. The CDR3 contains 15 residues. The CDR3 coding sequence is TGTGCCAGCAGCACTAGACAGGGGGGCACCGGGGAGCTGTTTTTT. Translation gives CASSTRQGGTGELFF.

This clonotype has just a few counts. CDR3 DNA: TGCAGTGCTAGAGAATCCCGGGGGACGAAGAACGAGCAGTACTTC. This translates into CSARESRGTKNEQYF. The chain employs TRBV20-1 and TRBJ2-7; D may be TRBD2 (6 bases). V gave up 0 bases and J gave up 5 bases, with 17 bases separating them. CDR1 is DFQATT and CDR2 is SNEGSKA in the germline V gene (reference sequence). CDR3 length: 15 residues.

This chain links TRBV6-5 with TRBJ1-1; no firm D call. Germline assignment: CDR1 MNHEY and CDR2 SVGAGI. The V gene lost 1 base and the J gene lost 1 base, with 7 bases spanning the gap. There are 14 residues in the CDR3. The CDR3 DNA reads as TGTGCCAGCAGTTACTTTAAGGGGAACACTGAAGCTTTCTTT. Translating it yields CASSYFKGNTEAFF.

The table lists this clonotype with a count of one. The CDR3, as DNA: TGCGCCAGCAGGGCGGACAGTACTTACAATGAGCAGTTCTTC. Its protein product is CASRADSTYNEQFF. This sequence joins TRBV10-1 and TRBJ2-1, with D maybe TRBD1 (6 bases). Trimming stripped 6 bases from V and 4 bases from J, with 13 bases between. Germline V lookup: CDR1 WNHNN, CDR2 SYGVQD (reference sequence). This CDR3 has 14 residues.

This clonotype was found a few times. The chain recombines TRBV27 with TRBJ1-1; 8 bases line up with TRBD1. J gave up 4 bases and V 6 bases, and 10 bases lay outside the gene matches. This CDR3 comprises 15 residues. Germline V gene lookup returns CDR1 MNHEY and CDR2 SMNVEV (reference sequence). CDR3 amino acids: CASSAITGGVTEAFF. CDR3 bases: TGTGCCAGCAGCGCTATTACAGGGGGAGTCACTGAAGCTTTCTTT.

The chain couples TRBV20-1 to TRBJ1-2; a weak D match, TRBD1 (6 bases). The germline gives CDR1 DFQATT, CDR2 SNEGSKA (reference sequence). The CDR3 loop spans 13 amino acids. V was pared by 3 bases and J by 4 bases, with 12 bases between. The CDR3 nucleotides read TGCAGTGCTAGTCTCGTCAGGGGCTATGGCTACACCTTC. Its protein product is CSASLVRGYGYTF.

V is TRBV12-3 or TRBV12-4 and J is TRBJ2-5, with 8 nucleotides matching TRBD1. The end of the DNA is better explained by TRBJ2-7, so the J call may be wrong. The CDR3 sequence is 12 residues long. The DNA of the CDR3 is TGTGCCAGCAGATCACAGGGGGGCGAGCAGTACTTC. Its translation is CASRSQGGEQYF.

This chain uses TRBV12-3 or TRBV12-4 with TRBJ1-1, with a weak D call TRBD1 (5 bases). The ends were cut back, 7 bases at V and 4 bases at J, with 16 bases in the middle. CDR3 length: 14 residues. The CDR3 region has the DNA TGTGCCAGCAATACGTGGGGGGGGAGCACTGAAGCTTTCTTT. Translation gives CASNTWGGSTEAFF.

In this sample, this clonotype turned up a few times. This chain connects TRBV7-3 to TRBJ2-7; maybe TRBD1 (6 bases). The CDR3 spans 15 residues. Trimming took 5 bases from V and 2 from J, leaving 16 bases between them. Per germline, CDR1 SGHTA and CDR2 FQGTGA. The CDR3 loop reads CASSPTRDTTYEQYF. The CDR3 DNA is TGTGCCAGCAGCCCCACTAGGGACACCACCTACGAGCAGTACTTC.

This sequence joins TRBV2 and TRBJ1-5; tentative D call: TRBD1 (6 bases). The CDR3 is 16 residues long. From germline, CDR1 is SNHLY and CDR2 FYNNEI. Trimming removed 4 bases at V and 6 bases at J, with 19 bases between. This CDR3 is CASSVNTGTSGQPQHF. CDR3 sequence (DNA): TGTGCCAGCAGTGTCAATACAGGGACTTCTGGTCAGCCCCAGCATTTT.

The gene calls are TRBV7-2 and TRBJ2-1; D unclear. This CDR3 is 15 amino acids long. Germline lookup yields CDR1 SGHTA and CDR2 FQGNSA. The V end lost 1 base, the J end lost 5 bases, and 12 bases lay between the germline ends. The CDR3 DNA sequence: TGTGCCAGCAGCTTAGGCACGATTATTAACAATGAGCAGTTCTTC. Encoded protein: CASSLGTIINNEQFF.

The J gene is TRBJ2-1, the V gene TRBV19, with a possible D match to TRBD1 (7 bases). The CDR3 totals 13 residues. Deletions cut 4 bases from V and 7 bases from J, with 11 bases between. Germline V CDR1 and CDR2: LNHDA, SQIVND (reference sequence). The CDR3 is CASSTTGRNEQFF. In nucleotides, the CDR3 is TGTGCCAGTAGTACGACAGGGAGGAATGAGCAGTTCTTC.

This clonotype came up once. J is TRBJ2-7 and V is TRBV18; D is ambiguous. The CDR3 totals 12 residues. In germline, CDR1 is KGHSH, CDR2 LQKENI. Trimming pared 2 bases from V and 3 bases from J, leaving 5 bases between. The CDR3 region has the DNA TGTGCCAGCTCACCAGGGATCTACGAGCAGTACTTC. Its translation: CASSPGIYEQYF.

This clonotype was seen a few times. The CDR3, as DNA: TGTGCCAGCAGTGACGGCTCTGGGGCCAACGTCCTGACTTTC. This sequence encodes CASSDGSGANVLTF. The chain recombines TRBV27 with TRBJ2-6; D uncertain. CDR1 and CDR2 from the germline V gene are MNHEY and SMNVEV (reference sequence). V lost 5 bases to trimming and J lost 0 bases, with 5 bases between them. The CDR3 is 14 residues long.